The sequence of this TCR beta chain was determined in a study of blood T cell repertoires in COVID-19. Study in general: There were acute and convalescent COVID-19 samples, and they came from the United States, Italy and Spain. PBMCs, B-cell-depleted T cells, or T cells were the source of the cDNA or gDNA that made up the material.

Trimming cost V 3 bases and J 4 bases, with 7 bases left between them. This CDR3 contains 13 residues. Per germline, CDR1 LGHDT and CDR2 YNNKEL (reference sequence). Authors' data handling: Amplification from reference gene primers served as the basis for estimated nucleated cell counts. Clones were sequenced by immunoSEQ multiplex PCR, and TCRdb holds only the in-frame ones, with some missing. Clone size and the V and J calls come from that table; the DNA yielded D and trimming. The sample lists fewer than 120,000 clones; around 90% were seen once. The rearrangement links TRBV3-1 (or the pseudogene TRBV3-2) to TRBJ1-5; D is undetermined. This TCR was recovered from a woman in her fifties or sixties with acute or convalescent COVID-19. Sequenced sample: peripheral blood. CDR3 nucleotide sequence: TGTGCCAGCAGCCAGGCAGGAAATCAGCCCCAGCATTTT. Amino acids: CASSQAGNQPQHF.